This T cell receptor (beta chain) appears in the sequencing data of a study of cytomegalovirus exposure and HLA in healthy donors. Study-wide results and caveats: An analysis that came later showed most CMV-associated TCR beta chains appearing HLA-restricted. In an earlier analysis, most TCR beta V segments were productive about 87% or about 30% of the time.

Germline-derived CDR1 and CDR2 are MNHEY and SVGAGI. This CDR3 has 14 residues. J lost 3 bases, V lost 8 bases, and 7 bases had no gene match. As regards this clone: Its antigen is unidentified.

Researchers ran the PCR with 60 Vbeta and 13 Jbeta primers. Assay: immunoSEQ multiplex PCR; the TCRdb copy retains only in-frame clones and omits some. The table records roughly 150,000 clones, 73% of them present only once. Donors had nominal health at sampling but likely had unrecorded immune exposures. The receptor was derived from a woman younger than 30 in good health and CMV-seropositive. The chain employs TRBV6-5 and TRBJ2-5; 9 bases agree with TRBD2. Sequenced input: PBMCs. CDR3 protein: CASGRRGGEETQYF. DNA of the CDR3: TGTGCCAGCGGGAGGCGGGGGGGGGAAGAGACCCAGTACTTC.